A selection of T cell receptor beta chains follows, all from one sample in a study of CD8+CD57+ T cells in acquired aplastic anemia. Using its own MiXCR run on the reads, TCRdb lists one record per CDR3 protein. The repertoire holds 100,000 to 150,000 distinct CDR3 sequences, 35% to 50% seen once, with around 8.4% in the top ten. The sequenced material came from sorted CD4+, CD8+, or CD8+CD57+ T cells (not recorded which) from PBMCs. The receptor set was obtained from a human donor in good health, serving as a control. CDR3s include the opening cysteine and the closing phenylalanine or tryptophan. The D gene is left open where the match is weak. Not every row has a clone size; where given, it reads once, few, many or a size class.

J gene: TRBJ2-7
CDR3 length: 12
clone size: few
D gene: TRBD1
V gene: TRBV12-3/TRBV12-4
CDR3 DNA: TGTGCCAGCAGTTTCTCAGGGGGCGAGCAGTACTTC
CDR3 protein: CASSFSGGEQYF

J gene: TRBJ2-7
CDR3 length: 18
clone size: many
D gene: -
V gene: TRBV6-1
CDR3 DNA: TGTGCCAGCAGCTTCGGAGACGAGTTGGGGGCTAGCTTCCACGAGCAGTACTTC
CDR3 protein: CASSFGDELGASFHEQYF

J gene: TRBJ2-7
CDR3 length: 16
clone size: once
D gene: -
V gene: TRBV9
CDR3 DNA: TGTGCCAGCAGCCCAAGTGGGGGGCAAGGACAATACGAGCAGTACTTC
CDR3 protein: CASSPSGGQGQYEQYF

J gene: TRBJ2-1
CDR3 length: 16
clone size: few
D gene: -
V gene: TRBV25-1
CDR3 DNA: TGTGCCAGCAGTGAGTTCGGATTACTCAAAGGCCATGAGCAGTTCTTC
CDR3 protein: CASSEFGLLKGHEQFF

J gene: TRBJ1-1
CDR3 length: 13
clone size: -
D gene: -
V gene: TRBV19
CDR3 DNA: TGTGCCAGTAGTATTAGCATGAACACTGAAGCTTTCTTT
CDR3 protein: CASSISMNTEAFF

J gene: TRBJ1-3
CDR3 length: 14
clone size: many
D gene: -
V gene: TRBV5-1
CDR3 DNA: TGCGCCAGCAGCTTGGGAGGGGGTGAAAACACCATATATTTT
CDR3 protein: CASSLGGGENTIYF

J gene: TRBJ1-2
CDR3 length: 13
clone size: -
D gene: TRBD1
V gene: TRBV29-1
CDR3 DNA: TGCACCGTTCAGGGGGCGCCCTCCTATGGCTACACCTTC
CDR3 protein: CTVQGAPSYGYTF

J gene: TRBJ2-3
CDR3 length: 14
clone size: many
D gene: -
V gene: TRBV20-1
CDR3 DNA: TGCAGTGCTAGCCGGGAAGGAAGCACAGATACGCAGTATTTT
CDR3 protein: CSASREGSTDTQYF

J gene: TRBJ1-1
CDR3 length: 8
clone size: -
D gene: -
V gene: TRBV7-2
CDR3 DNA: TGTGCCAGCAGCTTAGATTACTTT
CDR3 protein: CASSLDYF

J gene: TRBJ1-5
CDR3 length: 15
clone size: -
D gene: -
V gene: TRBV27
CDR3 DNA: TGTGCCAGCAGTCCCCTGTCAGGGGAGAATCAGCCCCAGCATTTT
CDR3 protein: CASSPLSGENQPQHF

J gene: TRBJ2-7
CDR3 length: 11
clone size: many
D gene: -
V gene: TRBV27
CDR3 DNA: TGTGCCAGCAGTACCGATAACGAGCAGTACTTC
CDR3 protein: CASSTDNEQYF

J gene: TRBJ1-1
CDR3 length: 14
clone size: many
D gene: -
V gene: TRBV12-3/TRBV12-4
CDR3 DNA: TGTGCCAGCAGTTTTTACGGAGGTGTGACTGAAGCTTTCTTT
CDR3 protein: CASSFYGGVTEAFF

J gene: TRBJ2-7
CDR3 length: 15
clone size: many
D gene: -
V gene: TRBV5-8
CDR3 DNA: TGTGCCAGCAGCTTGGGCCAGGGCCGTACGATGGAGCAGTACTTC
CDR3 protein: CASSLGQGRTMEQYF

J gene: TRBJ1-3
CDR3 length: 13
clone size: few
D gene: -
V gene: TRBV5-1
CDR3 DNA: TGCGCCAGCAGGGATCCCTCTGGAAACACCATATATTTT
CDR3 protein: CASRDPSGNTIYF

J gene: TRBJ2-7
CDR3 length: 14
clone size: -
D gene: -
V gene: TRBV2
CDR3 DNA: TGTGCCAGCAGTGTCCAGGGAATATCCTACGAGCAGTACTTC
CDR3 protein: CASSVQGISYEQYF

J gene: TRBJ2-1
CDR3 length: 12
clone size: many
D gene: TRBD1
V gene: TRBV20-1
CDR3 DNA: TGCAGTGCTTCGACAGGGGGCAGGGAGCAGTTCTTC
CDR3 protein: CSASTGGREQFF

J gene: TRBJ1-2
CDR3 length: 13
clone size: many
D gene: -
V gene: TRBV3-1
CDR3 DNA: TGTGCCAGCAGCCCGGGGACGGAGGCAAGGTACACCTTC
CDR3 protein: CASSPGTEARYTF

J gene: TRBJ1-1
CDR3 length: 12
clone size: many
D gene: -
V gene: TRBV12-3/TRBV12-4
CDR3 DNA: TGTGCCAGCAGTTCCATGACATGGGCAGCTTTCTTT
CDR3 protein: CASSSMTWAAFF

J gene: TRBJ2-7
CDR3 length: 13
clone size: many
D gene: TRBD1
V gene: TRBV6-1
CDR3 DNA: TGTGCCAGCAGAGGACAGGGTTACTACGAGCAGTACTTC
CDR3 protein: CASRGQGYYEQYF

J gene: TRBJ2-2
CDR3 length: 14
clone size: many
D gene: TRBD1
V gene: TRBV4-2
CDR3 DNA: TGTGCCAGCAGCCACAGGGGGACGCCCGGGGAGCTGTTTTTT
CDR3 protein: CASSHRGTPGELFF

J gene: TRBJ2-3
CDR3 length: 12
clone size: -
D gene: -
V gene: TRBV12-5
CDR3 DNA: TGTGCTAGTGTGCGCGGGACAGATACGCAGTATTTT
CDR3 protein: CASVRGTDTQYF

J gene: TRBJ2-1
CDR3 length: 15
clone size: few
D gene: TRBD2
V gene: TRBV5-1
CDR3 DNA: TGCGCCAGCAGCTTGCCTAGCGGGGGACCCAATGAGCAGTTCTTC
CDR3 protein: CASSLPSGGPNEQFF

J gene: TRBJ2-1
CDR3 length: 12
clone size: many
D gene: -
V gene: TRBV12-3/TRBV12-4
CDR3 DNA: TGTGCCAGCAGTTCCCGTCGGTCGGAGTGGTTCTTC
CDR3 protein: CASSSRRSEWFF

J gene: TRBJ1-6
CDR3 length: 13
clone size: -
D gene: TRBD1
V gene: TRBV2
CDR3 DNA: TGTGCCAGTACCGGGACAGGCTTTAAGCCCCTCCACTTT
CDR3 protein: CASTGTGFKPLHF

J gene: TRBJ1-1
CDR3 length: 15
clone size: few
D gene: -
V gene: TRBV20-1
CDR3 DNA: TGCAGTGCCCGGCCCCAACAGAGTCCTTACACTGAAGCTTTCTTT
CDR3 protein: CSARPQQSPYTEAFF

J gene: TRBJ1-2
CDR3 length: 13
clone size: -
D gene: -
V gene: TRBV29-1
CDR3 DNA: TGCAGCGTAGAGCGGGGCTCCGGAGGAGGCTACACCTTC
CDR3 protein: CSVERGSGGGYTF

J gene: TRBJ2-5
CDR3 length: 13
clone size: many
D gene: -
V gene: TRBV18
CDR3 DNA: TGTGCCAGCTCACCGGGGACGGAAGAGACCCAGTACTTC
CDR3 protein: CASSPGTEETQYF

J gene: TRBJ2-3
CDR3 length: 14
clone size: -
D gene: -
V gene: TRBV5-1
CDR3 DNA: TGCGCCAGCAGCTTGCAACCTGGCACAGATACGCAGTATTTT
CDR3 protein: CASSLQPGTDTQYF

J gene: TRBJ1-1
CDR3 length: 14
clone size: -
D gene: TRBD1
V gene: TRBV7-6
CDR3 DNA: TGTGCCAGCAGCTTTAGCGAGGGGGCGACTGAAGCTTTCTTT
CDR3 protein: CASSFSEGATEAFF

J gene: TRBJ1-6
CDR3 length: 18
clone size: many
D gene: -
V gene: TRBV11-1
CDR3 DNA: TGTGCCAGCAGCTTAGCGGCGGGGGGCGGAAAATATAATTCACCCCTCCACTTT
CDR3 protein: CASSLAAGGGKYNSPLHF

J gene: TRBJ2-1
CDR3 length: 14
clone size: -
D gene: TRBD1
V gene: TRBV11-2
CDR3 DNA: TGTGCCAGCAGCCCCGACAGGGCCTACAATGAGCAGTTCTTC
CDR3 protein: CASSPDRAYNEQFF

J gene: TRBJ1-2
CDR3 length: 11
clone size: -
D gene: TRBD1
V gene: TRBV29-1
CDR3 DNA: TGCAGCTTCGACAGGGGCTATGGCTACACCTTC
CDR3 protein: CSFDRGYGYTF

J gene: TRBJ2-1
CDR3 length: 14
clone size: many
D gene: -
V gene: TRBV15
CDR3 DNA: TGTGCCACCAGCACGGCGCAGGCCTACAATGAGCAGTTCTTC
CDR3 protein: CATSTAQAYNEQFF

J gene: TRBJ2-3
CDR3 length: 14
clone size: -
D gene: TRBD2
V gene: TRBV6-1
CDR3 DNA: TGTGCCAGTTATAGCGGGGCGCGTCGGGATACGCAGTATTTT
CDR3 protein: CASYSGARRDTQYF

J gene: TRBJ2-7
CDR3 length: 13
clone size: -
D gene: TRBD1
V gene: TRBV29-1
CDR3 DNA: TGCAGCGTTGGACAGGGGACATACTACGAGCAGTACTTC
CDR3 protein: CSVGQGTYYEQYF

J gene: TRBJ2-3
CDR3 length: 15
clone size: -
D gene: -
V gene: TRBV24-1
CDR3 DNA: TGTGCCACCAGTGATTCCACAGAGTACACAGATACGCAGTATTTT
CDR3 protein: CATSDSTEYTDTQYF

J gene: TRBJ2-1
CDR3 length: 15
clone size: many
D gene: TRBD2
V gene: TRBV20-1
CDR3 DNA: TGCAGTAGTATAGCGGGAGGGCGATCCTACAATGAGCAGTTCTTC
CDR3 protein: CSSIAGGRSYNEQFF

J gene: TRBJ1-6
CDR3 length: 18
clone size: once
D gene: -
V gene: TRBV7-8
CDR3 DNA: TGTGCCAGCAGCTTACGTCAGTTTGGGGCAGGGCAGGATTCACCCCTCCACTTT
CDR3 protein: CASSLRQFGAGQDSPLHF

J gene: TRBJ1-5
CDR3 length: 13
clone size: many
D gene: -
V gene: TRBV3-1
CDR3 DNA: TGTGCCAGCAGTTGGACAGTCAATCAGCCCCAGCATTTT
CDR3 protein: CASSWTVNQPQHF

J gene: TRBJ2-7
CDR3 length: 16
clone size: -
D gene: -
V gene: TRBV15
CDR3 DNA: TGTGCCACCAGCACCGGGGGCGGGGGCTCCACCTACGAGCAGTACTTC
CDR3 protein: CATSTGGGGSTYEQYF

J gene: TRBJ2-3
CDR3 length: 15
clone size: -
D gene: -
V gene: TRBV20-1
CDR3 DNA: TGCAGTGCTAGAGACACAGGGTCAGGTACAGATACGCAGTATTTT
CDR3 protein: CSARDTGSGTDTQYF

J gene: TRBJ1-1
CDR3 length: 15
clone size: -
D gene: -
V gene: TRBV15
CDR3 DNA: TGTGCCACCAGCAGAGACGAGTTCGGGAGCACTGAAGCTTTCTTT
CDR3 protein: CATSRDEFGSTEAFF

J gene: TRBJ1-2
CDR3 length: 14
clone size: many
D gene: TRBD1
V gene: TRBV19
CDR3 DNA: TGTGCCAGTAGTATCCAACAGGGGGGGGTCGGCTACACCTTC
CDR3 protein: CASSIQQGGVGYTF

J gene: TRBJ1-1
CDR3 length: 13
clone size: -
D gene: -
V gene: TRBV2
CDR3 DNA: TGTGCCAGCAGTGAGTGGTGGCAGGCAGAAGCTTTCTTT
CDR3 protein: CASSEWWQAEAFF